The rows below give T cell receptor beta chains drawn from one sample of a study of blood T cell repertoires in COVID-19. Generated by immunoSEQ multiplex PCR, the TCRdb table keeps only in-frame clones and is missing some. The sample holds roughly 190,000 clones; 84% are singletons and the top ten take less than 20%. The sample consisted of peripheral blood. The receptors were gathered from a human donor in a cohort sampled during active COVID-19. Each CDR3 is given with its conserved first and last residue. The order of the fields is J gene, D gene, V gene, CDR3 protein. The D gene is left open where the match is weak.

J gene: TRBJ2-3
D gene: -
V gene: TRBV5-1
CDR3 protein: CASSLTDTQYF

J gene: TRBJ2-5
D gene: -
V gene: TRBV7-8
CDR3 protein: CASSLAPGVSETQYF

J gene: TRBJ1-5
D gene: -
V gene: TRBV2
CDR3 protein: CASRQDSNQPQHF

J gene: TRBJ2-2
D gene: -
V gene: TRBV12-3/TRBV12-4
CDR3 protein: CASKAENTGELFF

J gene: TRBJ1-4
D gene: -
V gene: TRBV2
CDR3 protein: CASITTAGFGKLFF

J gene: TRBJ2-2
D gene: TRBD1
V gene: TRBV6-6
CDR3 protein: CATLRGTGGTGELFF

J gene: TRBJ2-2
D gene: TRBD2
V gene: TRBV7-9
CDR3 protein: CASSLLAATGELFF

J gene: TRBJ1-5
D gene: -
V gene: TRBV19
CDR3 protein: CASSNQGRQPQHF

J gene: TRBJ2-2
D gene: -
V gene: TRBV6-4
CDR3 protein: CASSDSLGGWPGELFF

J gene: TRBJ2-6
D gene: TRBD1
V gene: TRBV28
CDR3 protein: CANRTGSSGANVLTF

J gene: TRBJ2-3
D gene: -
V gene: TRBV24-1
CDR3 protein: CATSDGQLTDTQYF

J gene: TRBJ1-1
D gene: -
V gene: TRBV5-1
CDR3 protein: CASSLDRVANTEAFF

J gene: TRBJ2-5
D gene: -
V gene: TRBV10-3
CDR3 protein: CAISEGKAGETQYF

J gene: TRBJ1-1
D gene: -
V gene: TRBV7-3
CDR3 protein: CASSLQRGTEAFF

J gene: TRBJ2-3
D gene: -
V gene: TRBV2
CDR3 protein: CASSGTASGTDTQYF

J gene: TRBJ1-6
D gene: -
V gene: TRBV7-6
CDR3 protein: CASSSLAGEGSPLHF

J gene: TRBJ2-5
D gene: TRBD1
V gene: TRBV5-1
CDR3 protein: CASSLGPAGTGGTQYF

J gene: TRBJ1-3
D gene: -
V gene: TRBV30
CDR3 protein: CAWSITLDTIYF

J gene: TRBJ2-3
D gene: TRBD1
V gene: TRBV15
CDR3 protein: CATSGGLGQGPIGTQYF

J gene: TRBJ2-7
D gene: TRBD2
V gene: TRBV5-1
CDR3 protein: CATSPSGSGYEQYF

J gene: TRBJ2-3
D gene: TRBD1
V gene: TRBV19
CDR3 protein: CASKLGGQGGPDTQYF

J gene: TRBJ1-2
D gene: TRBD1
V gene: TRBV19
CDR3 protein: CASSIDGTGNNYGYTF

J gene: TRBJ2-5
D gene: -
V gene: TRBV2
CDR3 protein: CASSGDSKETQYF

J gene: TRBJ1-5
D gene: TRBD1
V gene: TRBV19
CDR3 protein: CASSAVTGGSQPQHF

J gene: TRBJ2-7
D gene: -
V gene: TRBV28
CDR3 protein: CASPPGAGAATSVSYEQYF

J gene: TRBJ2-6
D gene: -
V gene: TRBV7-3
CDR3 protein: CASSFARVGANVLTF

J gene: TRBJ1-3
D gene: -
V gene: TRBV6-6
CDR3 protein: CASSLGERSFSGNTIYF

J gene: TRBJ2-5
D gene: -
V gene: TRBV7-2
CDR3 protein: CASSLSGETQYF

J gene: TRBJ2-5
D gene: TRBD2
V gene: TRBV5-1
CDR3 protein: CATPYIAGQETQYF

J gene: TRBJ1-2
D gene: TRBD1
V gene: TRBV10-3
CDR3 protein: CAISDPTGGGYTF

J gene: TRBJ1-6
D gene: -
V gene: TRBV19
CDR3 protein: CASSWQGGPLHF

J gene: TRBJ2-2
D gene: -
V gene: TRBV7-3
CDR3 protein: CASSLSPGNTGELFF

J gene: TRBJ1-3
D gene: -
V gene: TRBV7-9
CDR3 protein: CASSLARSTNTIYF

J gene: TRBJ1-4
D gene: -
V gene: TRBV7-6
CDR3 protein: CASSLLWTAEGSCEFF

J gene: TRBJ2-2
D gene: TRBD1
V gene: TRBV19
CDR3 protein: CASRPPGQLPGELFF

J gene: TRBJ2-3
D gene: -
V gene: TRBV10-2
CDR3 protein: CASSESVVSTDTQYF

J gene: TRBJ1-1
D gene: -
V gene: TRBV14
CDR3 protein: CASSPQGYGENTEAFF

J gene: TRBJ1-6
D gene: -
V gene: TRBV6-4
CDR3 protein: CASSDQANRHNSPLHF

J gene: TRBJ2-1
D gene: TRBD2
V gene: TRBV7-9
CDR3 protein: CASEGLAGNEQFF

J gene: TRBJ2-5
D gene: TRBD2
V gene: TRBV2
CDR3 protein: CASMGGTRIETQYF

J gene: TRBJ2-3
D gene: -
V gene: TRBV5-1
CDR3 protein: CASSLAAGEQYF

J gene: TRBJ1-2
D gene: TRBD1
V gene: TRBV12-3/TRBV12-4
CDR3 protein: CASSLSGGRGYTF

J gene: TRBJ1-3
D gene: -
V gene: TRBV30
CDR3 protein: CAWSVHPGFGANTIYF

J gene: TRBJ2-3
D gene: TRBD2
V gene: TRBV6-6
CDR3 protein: CASRDSGDGSDTQYF

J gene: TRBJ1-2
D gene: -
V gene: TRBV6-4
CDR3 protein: CASSDSGGANYGYTF

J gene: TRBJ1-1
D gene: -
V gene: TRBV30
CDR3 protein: CAWRKPTGQNTEAFF